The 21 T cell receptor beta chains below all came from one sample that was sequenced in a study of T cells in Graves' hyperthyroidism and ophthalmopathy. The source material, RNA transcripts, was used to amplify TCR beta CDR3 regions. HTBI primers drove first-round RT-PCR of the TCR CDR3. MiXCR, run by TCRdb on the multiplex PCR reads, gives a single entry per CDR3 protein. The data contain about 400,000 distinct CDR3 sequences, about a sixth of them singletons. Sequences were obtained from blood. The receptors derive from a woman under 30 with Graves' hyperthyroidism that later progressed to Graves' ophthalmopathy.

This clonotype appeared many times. The CDR3 DNA reads as TGCGCCAGCAGCAACCCCCGGTGGGCGCTTAGCGGGAGTGTAGACGAGCAGTACTTC. Amino acid sequence: CASSNPRWALSGSVDEQYF. J is TRBJ2-7 and V is TRBV5-1, with TRBD2 matching 9 bases. Trimming removed 4 bases from V and 5 bases from J; junction bases left unmatched: 22. The CDR3 has 19 amino acids. Germline assignment: CDR1 SGHRS and CDR2 YFSETQ.

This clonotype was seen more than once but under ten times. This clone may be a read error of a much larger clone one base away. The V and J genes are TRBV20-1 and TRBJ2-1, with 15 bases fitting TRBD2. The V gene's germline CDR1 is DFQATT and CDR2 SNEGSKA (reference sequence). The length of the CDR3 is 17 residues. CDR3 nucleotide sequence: TGCAGTGCCCCGGGACTAGCGGGAGGCCCGTCCTACAGTGAGCAGTTCTTC. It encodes CSAPGLAGGPSYSEQFF.

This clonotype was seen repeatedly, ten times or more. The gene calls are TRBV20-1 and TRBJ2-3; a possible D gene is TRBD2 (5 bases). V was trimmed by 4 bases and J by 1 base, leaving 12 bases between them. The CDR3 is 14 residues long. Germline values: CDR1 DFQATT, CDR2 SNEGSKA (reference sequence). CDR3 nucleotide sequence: TGCAGTGCTATTATACTGGGAGGCACAGATACGCAGTATTTT. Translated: CSAIILGGTDTQYF.

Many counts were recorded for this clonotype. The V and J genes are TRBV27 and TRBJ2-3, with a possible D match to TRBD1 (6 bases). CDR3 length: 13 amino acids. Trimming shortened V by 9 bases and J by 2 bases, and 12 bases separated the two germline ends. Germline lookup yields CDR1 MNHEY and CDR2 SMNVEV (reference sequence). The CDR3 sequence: CASTGFYTDTQYF. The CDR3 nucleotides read TGTGCCAGTACAGGGTTTTACACAGATACGCAGTATTTT.

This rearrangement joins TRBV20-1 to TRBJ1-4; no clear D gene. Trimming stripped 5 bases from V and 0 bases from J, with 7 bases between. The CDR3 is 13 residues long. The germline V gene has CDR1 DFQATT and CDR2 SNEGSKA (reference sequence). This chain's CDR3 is CSAYRATNEKLFF. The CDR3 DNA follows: TGCAGTGCTTATAGGGCAACTAATGAAAAACTGTTTTTT.

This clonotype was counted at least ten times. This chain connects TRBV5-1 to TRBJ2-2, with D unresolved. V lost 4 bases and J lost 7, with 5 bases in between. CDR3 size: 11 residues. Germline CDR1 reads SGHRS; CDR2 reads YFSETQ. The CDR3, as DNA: TGCGCCAGCAGCAAAAACGGGGAGCTGTTTTTT. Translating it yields CASSKNGELFF.

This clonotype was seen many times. CDR3 sequence reads: CASSRQGFFNEQFF. The CDR3 coding sequence is TGTGCCAGCAGCCGACAGGGGTTTTTCAATGAGCAGTTCTTC. The chain joins TRBV11-3 to TRBJ2-1; TRBD1 matches 8 bases. The CDR3 runs to 14 residues. Germline loops: CDR1 SGHNT, CDR2 YENEEA. The V and J ends lost 5 bases and 6 bases, in that order; junction bases with no gene match: 6.

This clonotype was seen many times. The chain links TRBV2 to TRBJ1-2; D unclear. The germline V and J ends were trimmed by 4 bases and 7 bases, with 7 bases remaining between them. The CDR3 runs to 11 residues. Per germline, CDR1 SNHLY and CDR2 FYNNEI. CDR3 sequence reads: CASSVRAGYTF. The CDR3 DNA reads TGTGCCAGCAGTGTTAGGGCTGGCTACACCTTC.

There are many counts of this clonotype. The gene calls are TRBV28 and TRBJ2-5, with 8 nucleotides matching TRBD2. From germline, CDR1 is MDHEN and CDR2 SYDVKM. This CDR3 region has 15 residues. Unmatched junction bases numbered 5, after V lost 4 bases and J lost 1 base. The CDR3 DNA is TGTGCCAGCAGTTCCCATAGCGGGGCCCAAGAGACCCAGTACTTC. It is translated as CASSSHSGAQETQYF.

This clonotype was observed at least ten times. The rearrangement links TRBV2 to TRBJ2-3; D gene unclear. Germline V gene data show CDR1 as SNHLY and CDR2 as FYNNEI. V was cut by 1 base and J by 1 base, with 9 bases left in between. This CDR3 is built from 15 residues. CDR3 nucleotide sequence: TGTGCCAGCAGTGAAGAAGGGCTAGGCACAGATACGCAGTATTTT. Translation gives CASSEEGLGTDTQYF.

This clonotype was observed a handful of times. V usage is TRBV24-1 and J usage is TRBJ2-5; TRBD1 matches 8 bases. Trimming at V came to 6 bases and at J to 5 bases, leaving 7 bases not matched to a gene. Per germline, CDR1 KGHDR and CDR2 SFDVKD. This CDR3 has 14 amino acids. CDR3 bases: TGTGCCACCAGTCAGGGGGCGCCGTACGAGACCCAGTACTTC. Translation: CATSQGAPYETQYF.

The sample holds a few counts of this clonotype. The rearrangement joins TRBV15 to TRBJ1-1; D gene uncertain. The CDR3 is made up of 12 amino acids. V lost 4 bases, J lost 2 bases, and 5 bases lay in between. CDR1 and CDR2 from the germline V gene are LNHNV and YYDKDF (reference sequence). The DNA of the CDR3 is TGTGCCACCAGCATGGAAAACACTGAAGCTTTCTTT. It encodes CATSMENTEAFF.

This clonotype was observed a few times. This CDR3 reads CASSRLPGRAYNEQYF. In DNA form, the CDR3 reads TGTGCCAGCAGTCGATTGCCCGGGAGGGCTTATAACGAGCAGTACTTC. The chain uses TRBV7-6 and TRBJ2-7; 8 nucleotides match TRBD2. The germline V gene has CDR1 SGHVS and CDR2 FNYEAQ. The CDR3 extends over 16 amino acids. J gave up 5 bases and V 6 bases, and 15 bases lay outside the gene matches.

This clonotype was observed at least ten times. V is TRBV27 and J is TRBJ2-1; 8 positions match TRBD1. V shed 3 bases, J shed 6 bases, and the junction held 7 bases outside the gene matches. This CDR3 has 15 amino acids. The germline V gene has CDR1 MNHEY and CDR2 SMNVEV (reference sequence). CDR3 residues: CASSFKGQGFNEQFF. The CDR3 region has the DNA TGTGCCAGCAGTTTCAAAGGACAGGGTTTCAATGAGCAGTTCTTC.

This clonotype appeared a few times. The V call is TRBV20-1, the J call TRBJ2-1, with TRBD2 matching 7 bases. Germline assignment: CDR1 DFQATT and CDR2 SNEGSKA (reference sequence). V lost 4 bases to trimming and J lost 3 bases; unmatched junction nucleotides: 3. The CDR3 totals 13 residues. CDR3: CSAKSGIYNEQFF. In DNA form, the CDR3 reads TGCAGTGCTAAGAGCGGGATCTACAATGAGCAGTTCTTC.

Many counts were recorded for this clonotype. The CDR3 bases are TGCGCCAGCAGTGCTACCCCGGGACAGGGCCACAATGAGCAGTTCTTC. This translates into CASSATPGQGHNEQFF. This chain joins TRBV4-1 and TRBJ2-1; 9 positions match TRBD1. The germline V gene has CDR1 MGHRA and CDR2 YSYEKL. This CDR3 is built from 16 residues. J lost 5 bases, V lost 6 bases, and 11 bases had no gene match.

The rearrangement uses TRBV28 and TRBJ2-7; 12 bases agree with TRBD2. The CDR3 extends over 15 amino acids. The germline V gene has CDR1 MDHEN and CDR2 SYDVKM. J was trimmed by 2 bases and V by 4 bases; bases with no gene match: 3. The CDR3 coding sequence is TGTGCCAGCAGTTCGACTAGCGGGGGCCCCTACGAGCAGTACTTC. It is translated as CASSSTSGGPYEQYF. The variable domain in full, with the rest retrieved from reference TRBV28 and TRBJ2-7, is DVKVTQSSRYLVKRTGEKVFLECVQDMDHENMFWYRQDPGLGLRLIYFSYDVKMKEKGDIPEGYSVSREKKERFSLILESASTNQTSMYLCASSSTSGGPYEQYFGPGTRLTVT.

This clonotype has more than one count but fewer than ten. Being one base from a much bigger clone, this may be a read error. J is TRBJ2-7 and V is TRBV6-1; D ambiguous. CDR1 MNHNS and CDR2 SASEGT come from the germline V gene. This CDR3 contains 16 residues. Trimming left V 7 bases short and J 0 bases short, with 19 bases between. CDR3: CASNPSGRTVSYEQYF. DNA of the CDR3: TGTGCCAGCAATCCGTCCGGGCGGACGGTCTCCTACGAGCAGTACTTC.

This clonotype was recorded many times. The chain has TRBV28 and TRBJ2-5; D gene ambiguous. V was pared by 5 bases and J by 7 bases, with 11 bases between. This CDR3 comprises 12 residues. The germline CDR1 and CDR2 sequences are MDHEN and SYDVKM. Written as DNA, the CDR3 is TGTGCCAGCAGTCCGGACGCGGCGACCCAGTACTTC. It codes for CASSPDAATQYF.

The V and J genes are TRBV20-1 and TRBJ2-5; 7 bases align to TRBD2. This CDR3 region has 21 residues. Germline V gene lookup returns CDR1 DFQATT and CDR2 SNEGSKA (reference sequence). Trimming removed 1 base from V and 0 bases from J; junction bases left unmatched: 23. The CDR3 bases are TGCAGTGCTAGAGGGGGATCATTGGGGACTACCATCCCATGGTACCAAGAGACCCAGTACTTC. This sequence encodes CSARGGSLGTTIPWYQETQYF.

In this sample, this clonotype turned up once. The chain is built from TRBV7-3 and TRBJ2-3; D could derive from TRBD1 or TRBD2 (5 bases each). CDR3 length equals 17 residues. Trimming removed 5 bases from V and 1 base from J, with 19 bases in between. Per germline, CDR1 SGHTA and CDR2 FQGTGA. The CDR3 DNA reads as TGTGCCAGCAGCCCGGAGGCCCGGGACGGGCGCACAGATACGCAGTATTTT. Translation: CASSPEARDGRTDTQYF.